The rows below give T cell receptor beta chains drawn from one sample of a study of T cells expressing NK-cell markers. TCRdb re-called the 5' RACE reads; every CDR3 protein appears as one record, without DNA. This table holds roughly 390,000 distinct CDR3 sequences. The specimen sequenced was blood T cells: a sorted CD56 or NKG2C T cell subset, CD4+ or CD8+ T cells, or bulk PBMC T cells (not recorded which). The receptors here all came from a man between 18 and 69 years old in good health. The CDR3 runs from the conserved cysteine through the conserved F or W.

>TRBV12-3/TRBV12-4|TRBJ1-1
CASRLGTWGTEAFF
>TRBV27|TRBJ2-4
CASSPEGLAGVAKNIQYF
>TRBV19|TRBJ2-3
CASQERGGTDTQYF
>TRBV18|TRBJ2-5
CASSPSGQGQTQYF
>TRBV27|TRBJ2-2
CASSSGAGFNPTGELFF
>TRBV18|TRBJ1-4
CASSPVDGSEKLFF
>TRBV20-1|TRBJ1-5
CSAKGTGPQPQHF
>TRBV10-3|TRBJ1-4
CAIREGNREKLFF
>TRBV19|TRBJ1-6
CASSMDSFSPLHF
>TRBV6-1|TRBJ1-2
CASSTTGGPNYGYTF
>TRBV12-3/TRBV12-4|TRBJ1-1
CASSFQRAAAFF
>TRBV4-1|TRBJ1-1
CASSQGFELRNTEAFF